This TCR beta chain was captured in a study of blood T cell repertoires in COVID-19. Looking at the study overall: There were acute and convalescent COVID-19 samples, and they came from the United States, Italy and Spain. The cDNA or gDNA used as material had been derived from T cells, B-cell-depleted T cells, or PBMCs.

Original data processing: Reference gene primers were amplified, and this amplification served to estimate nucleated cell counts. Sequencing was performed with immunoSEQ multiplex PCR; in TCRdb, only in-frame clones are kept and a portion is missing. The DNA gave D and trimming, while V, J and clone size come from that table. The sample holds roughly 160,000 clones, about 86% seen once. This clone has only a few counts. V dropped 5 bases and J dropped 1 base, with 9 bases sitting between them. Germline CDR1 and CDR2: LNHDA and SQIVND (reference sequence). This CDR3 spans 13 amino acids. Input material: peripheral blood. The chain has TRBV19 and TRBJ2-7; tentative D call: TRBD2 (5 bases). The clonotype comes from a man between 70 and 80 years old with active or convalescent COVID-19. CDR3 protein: CASSLLGSYEQYF. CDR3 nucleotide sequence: TGTGCCAGTAGTCTACTAGGTTCCTACGAGCAGTACTTC.